Each of the 16 T cell receptor beta chains below was sequenced from the same sample in a study of blood T cell repertoires in COVID-19. Here immunoSEQ multiplex PCR was the method, and the copy in TCRdb shows in-frame clones only, minus some. This table holds some 50,000 clones, more than 80% found once. Material for sequencing was peripheral blood. The source is a man between 65 and 85 years old with active COVID-19.

The rearrangement links TRBV18 to TRBJ2-7; 9 bases match TRBD2. V was pared by 4 bases and J by 1 base, with 5 bases of the junction left unmatched. The CDR3 consists of 15 residues. CDR1 KGHSH and CDR2 LQKENI come from the germline V gene. As DNA, the CDR3 is TGTGCCAGCTCACAGCTAGCGGGGAAATCCTACGAGCAGTACTTC. Translation gives CASSQLAGKSYEQYF.

This clone was seen a single time. This chain uses TRBV6-5 with TRBJ2-6, with 7 bases that match TRBD2. This CDR3 is 16 amino acids long. Germline lookup yields CDR1 MNHEY and CDR2 SVGAGI. Trimming took 0 bases from V and 1 from J; bases not matched to a gene: 0. CDR3 sequence: CASSYSGGSGANVLTF. The CDR3 DNA reads as TGTGCCAGCAGTTACTCGGGAGGGTCTGGGGCCAACGTCCTGACTTTC.

The chain has TRBV27 and TRBJ2-5, with 8 bases aligning to TRBD2. CDR1 and CDR2 from the germline V gene are MNHEY and SMNVEV (reference sequence). There are 15 residues in the CDR3. The trim removed 2 bases at V and 4 bases at J, leaving 6 bases unmatched. CDR3 region: CASSLSGGVRETQYF. DNA for the CDR3: TGTGCCAGCAGTTTAAGCGGGGGAGTAAGAGAGACCCAGTACTTC.

V is TRBV20-1 and J is TRBJ2-4; tentatively, D is TRBD1 (5 bases). V lost 5 bases and J 9 bases, leaving 11 bases between the germline ends. The CDR3 is 11 amino acids. Germline CDR1 DFQATT, CDR2 SNEGSKA (reference sequence). CDR3 nucleotide sequence: TGCAGTGCTGCCGACAGACGCATTCAGTACTTC. Translated: CSAADRRIQYF.

J is TRBJ2-5 and V is TRBV28, with D hard to call. Trimming took off 1 base at V and 0 bases at J, with 9 bases between the two ends. The V gene's germline CDR1 is MDHEN and CDR2 SYDVKM. This CDR3 region has 15 residues. CDR3 nucleotides: TGTGCCAGCAGTTTATTGTGGCCGAACCAAGAGACCCAGTACTTC. It encodes CASSLLWPNQETQYF.

This clone has just a few counts. V usage is TRBV6-5 and J usage is TRBJ1-1; D not certain. Trimming took 2 bases from V and 0 from J, leaving 10 bases between them. The CDR3 contains 15 residues. Germline V lookup: CDR1 MNHEY, CDR2 SVGAGI. The DNA of the CDR3 is TGTGCCAGCAGTTACCTTTACTCGATGAACACTGAAGCTTTCTTT. It encodes CASSYLYSMNTEAFF.

The chain combines TRBV6-5 with TRBJ1-6; 7 bases are a match to TRBD1. The CDR3 has 12 amino acids. CDR1 is MNHEY, CDR2 SVGAGI, per germline. The V gene end was trimmed by 7 bases and the J gene end by 7 bases; junction bases not matched to a gene: 1. The CDR3 sequence is CASIQGNSPLHF. CDR3 nucleotide sequence: TGTGCCAGCATACAGGGGAATTCACCCCTCCACTTT.

This chain joins TRBV6-1 and TRBJ2-3; TRBD1 matches 9 bases. Per the germline V gene, CDR1 is MNHNS and CDR2 is SASEGT. The V gene end was trimmed by 2 bases and the J gene end by 2 bases; junction bases not matched to a gene: 8. The CDR3 is 17 amino acids. In DNA form, the CDR3 reads TGTGCCAGCAGTGAAAGAACAGGGGGCCAGTTCACAGATACGCAGTATTTT. As protein: CASSERTGGQFTDTQYF.

A single count supports this clone. The V call is TRBV3-1 (or the pseudogene TRBV3-2), the J call TRBJ2-3, with TRBD1 as a possible D gene (6 bases). The CDR3 has 13 residues. The V end lost 4 bases, the J end lost 4 bases, and 9 bases lay between the germline ends. Looked up from germline, CDR1 is LGHDT and CDR2 is YNNKEL (reference sequence). As DNA, the CDR3 is TGTGCCAGCAGCCGCAACAGGGCAGATACGCAGTATTTT. This codes for CASSRNRADTQYF.

The chain has TRBV7-9 and TRBJ2-1; unclear D gene. The CDR3 totals 14 residues. V was shortened by 5 bases and J by 1 base, with 9 bases between the two germline ends. In germline, CDR1 is SEHNR, CDR2 FQNEAQ (reference sequence). The CDR3, as DNA: TGTGCCAGCAGCCCTCCTTTGTCCTACAATGAGCAGTTCTTC. It translates to CASSPPLSYNEQFF.

The V call is TRBV15, the J call TRBJ1-1; D is possibly TRBD1 (5 bases). CDR1 is LNHNV and CDR2 is YYDKDF in the germline V gene (reference sequence). Between the trimmed V and J ends, which lost 1 base and 1 base, there was a span of 10 bases. CDR3 length: 15 residues. CDR3 amino acids: CATSRGSGSNTEAFF. CDR3 nucleotide sequence: TGTGCCACCAGCAGAGGGTCAGGGTCGAACACTGAAGCTTTCTTT. The whole variable domain, remainder taken from reference TRBV15 and TRBJ1-1, is DAMVIQNPRYQVTQFGKPVTLSCSQTLNHNVMYWYQQKSSQAPKLLFHYYDKDFNNEADTPDNFQSRRPNTSFCFLDIRSPGLGDTAMYLCATSRGSGSNTEAFFGQGTRLTVV.

The chain links TRBV10-3 to TRBJ1-2, with D perhaps TRBD1 (6 bases). V lost 3 bases and J lost 3, with 14 bases in between. The CDR3 loop spans 15 amino acids. The V gene's germline CDR1 is ENHRY and CDR2 SYGVKD. The CDR3 spells CAISDLDSPYYGYTF. The CDR3 coding sequence is TGTGCCATCAGTGATTTGGACAGTCCTTACTATGGCTACACCTTC.

J is TRBJ1-6 and V is TRBV4-3, with 8 bases fitting TRBD1. There are 16 residues in the CDR3. CDR1 is LGHNA and CDR2 is YSLEER in the germline V gene. V shed 0 bases, J shed 7 bases, and the junction held 5 bases outside the gene matches. CDR3 nucleotide sequence: TGCGCCAGCAGCCAAGACGGACAGGGACTCAATTCACCCCTCCACTTT. This encodes CASSQDGQGLNSPLHF.

The chain links TRBV5-4 to TRBJ2-1; 12 nucleotides agree with TRBD2. The length of the CDR3 is 16 residues. The J segment lost 9 bases and the V segment lost 0 bases, leaving 7 bases of the junction unmatched. Germline CDR1 SGHNT, CDR2 YYREEE (reference sequence). CDR3 coding DNA: TGTGCCAGCAGCTTGGGGGCTAGCGGGGGGGCAGGTGAGCAGTTCTTC. Protein product: CASSLGASGGAGEQFF.

This clone came up a few times. The DNA of the CDR3 is TGTGCCAGCAGCGAGAGACAGGGATGGAGAGCCATTGCTTGCAATCAGCCCCAGCATTTT. This encodes CASSERQGWRAIACNQPQHF. This sequence joins TRBV11-3 and TRBJ1-5, with TRBD1 identical over 7 bases. V shed 5 bases, J shed 2 bases, and the junction held 21 bases outside the gene matches. The germline V gene encodes CDR1 SGHNT and CDR2 YENEEA. This CDR3 comprises 20 residues.

This chain links TRBV3-1 (or the pseudogene TRBV3-2) with TRBJ1-5; possible D gene TRBD1, 5 bases. This CDR3 contains 14 residues. Trimming removed 0 bases at V and 6 bases at J, with 9 bases between. Germline V gives CDR1 LGHDT, CDR2 YNNKEL (reference sequence). The CDR3 reads CASSQELGPQPQHF. CDR3 sequence (DNA): TGTGCCAGCAGCCAAGAGTTGGGGCCTCAGCCCCAGCATTTT.